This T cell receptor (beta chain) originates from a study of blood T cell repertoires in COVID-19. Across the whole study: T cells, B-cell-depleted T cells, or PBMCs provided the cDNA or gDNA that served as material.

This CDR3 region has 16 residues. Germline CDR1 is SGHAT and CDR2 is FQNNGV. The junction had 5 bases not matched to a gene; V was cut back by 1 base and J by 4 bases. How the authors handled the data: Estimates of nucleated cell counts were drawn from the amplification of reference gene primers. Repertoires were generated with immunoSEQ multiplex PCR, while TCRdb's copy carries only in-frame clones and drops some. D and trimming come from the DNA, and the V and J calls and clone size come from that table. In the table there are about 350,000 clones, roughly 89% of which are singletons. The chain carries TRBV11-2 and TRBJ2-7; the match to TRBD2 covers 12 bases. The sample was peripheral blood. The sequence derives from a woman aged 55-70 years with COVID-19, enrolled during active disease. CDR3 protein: CASSLASGGAGYEQYF. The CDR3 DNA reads TGTGCCAGCAGCTTAGCTAGCGGGGGGGCGGGGTACGAGCAGTACTTC.